This T cell receptor beta chain was profiled in a study of T cell changes during pregnancy in multiple sclerosis. The data were produced by immunoSEQ multiplex PCR, yet TCRdb's version contains in-frame clones alone and is incomplete. The data hold roughly 22,000 clones, with approximately 93% observed a single time. Specimen: CD4+ T cells from peripheral blood mononuclear cells, collected after pregnancy. The sequence came from a female donor in good health, enrolled as a control in a pregnancy study.

The CDR3 DNA reads TGTGCTAGTGGTTTGCTATCAGTCGACAGGGTCCATGGCTACACCTTC. It yields the protein CASGLLSVDRVHGYTF. The chain joins TRBV12-5 to TRBJ1-2, with 7 positions matching TRBD1. The CDR3 consists of 16 residues. The germline gives CDR1 LGHNT, CDR2 FRNRAP. The V gene end was trimmed by 2 bases and the J gene end by 6 bases; junction bases not matched to a gene: 12.